This TCR beta chain was documented in a study of shared clonotypes between healthy human individuals. This clone was observed a handful of times. Cells designated naive CD8 were CD45RO-negative and were positively selected for CCR7, with terminally differentiated effector memory CD45RA+ cells excluded. This CDR3 contains 14 residues. V dropped 4 bases and J dropped 5; count of bases not matched to a gene: 4. Germline loops: CDR1 MNHNS, CDR2 SASEGT. Over several immunoSEQ plates, each subset's genomic DNA was distributed in even portions. Produced via immunoSEQ multiplex PCR; TCRdb's table is partial and in-frame only. This sample yields about 2 million clones, of which about 95% are seen a single time; around 1.1% belongs to the top ten.

The sequenced sample was naive CD8+ T cells sorted from blood. The chain couples TRBV6-1 to TRBJ1-5, with TRBD1 matching 8 bases. The sequence was collected from a man aged 18 to 30 in good health. CDR3 protein: CASSVGQGHQPQHF. The CDR3 DNA is TGTGCCAGCAGTGTTGGACAGGGTCATCAGCCCCAGCATTTT.